These 10 T cell receptor beta chains share one sample of origin, sequenced in a study of blood T cell repertoires in COVID-19. Measured with immunoSEQ multiplex PCR; TCRdb has only the in-frame clones, and not every one. The repertoire includes about 240,000 clones, approximately 86% of them detected once, and around 3% sits in the top ten. Sequenced: PBMCs or T cells enriched from blood (not recorded which). The receptors here all came from a woman between 40 and 55 years old with acute COVID-19.

This chain connects TRBV19 to TRBJ1-6; 7 nucleotides match TRBD1. The CDR3 spans 15 residues. The V and J ends lost 6 bases and 4 bases, in that order; junction bases with no gene match: 6. Germline CDR1 and CDR2: LNHDA and SQIVND (reference sequence). The CDR3 nucleotides are TGTGCCAGTAGAGGGCGGGGACAGTATAATTCACCCCTCCACTTT. It specifies CASRGRGQYNSPLHF.

The rearrangement links TRBV5-1 to TRBJ2-7, with 7 positions matching TRBD2. The CDR3 consists of 14 residues. Trimming cost V 4 bases and J 0 bases; bases outside gene matches: 4. In germline, CDR1 is SGHRS, CDR2 YFSETQ. The CDR3 here is CASSSGMGSYEQYF. CDR3 in DNA: TGCGCCAGCAGCAGCGGGATGGGCTCCTACGAGCAGTACTTC.

The gene calls are TRBV11-2 and TRBJ2-7; 14 bases agree with TRBD2. The CDR3 totals 17 residues. After removal of 5 bases from V and 6 bases from J, the junction contained 12 bases not matched to a gene. CDR1 SGHAT and CDR2 FQNNGV come from the germline V gene. For the CDR3, the DNA is TGTGCCAGCAGCGTTAGTCGGGCCGGGACTAGCGGGAGCGAGCAGTACTTC. Amino acids: CASSVSRAGTSGSEQYF.

The chain uses TRBV6-1 and TRBJ2-3; 9 bases are shared with TRBD2. Germline assignment: CDR1 MNHNS and CDR2 SASEGT. Trimming removed 0 bases from V and 5 bases from J; junction bases left unmatched: 3. The CDR3 has 15 amino acids. CDR3 coding DNA: TGTGCCAGCAGTGAAGCGTTGCGGGAGGGAGATACGCAGTATTTT. Its protein is CASSEALREGDTQYF.

The chain carries TRBV7-9 and TRBJ2-7; 11 positions agree with TRBD2. Germline V gene lookup returns CDR1 SEHNR and CDR2 FQNEAQ (reference sequence). The CDR3 extends over 13 amino acids. V lost 3 bases to trimming and J lost 7 bases; unmatched junction nucleotides: 2. The CDR3, as DNA: TGTGCCAGCAGCTTTAGCGGGAGGGAAGAGCAGTACTTC. This encodes CASSFSGREEQYF.

The gene calls are TRBV2 and TRBJ1-2; D is possibly TRBD1 (5 bases). Germline CDR1 SNHLY, CDR2 FYNNEI. V was pared by 4 bases and J by 5 bases, with 14 bases between. This CDR3 region has 14 residues. The CDR3 DNA sequence: TGTGCCAGCAGTGGGGGATACGGGGGGTATGGCTACACCTTC. It yields the protein CASSGGYGGYGYTF.

The chain is built from TRBV27 and TRBJ2-1; tentatively, D is TRBD2 (5 bases). V dropped 3 bases and J dropped 0 bases, with 12 bases sitting between them. Germline CDR1 reads MNHEY; CDR2 reads SMNVEV (reference sequence). This CDR3 spans 16 amino acids. CDR3 in amino acids: CASSFQRRSSYNEQFF. Written as DNA, the CDR3 is TGTGCCAGCAGTTTCCAGCGGCGGAGCTCCTACAATGAGCAGTTCTTC.

This chain links TRBV18 with TRBJ2-5, with TRBD1 matching 8 bases. Looked up from germline, CDR1 is KGHSH and CDR2 is LQKENI. This CDR3 has 15 residues. J lost 4 bases, V lost 3 bases, and 7 bases had no gene match. The CDR3 region is CASSPDREKGETQYF. In DNA, the CDR3 is TGTGCCAGCTCACCGGACAGGGAAAAGGGAGAGACCCAGTACTTC.

This chain links TRBV10-2 with TRBJ2-7, with D perhaps matching TRBD1 (6 bases). Germline V gene sequence: CDR1 WSHSY, CDR2 SAAADI. The CDR3 spans 13 residues. The V end was cut by 1 base, the J end by 2 bases, with 6 bases between. The CDR3, as DNA: TGCGCCAGCAGTGAGTACAGGGCCTACGAGCAGTACTTC. It is translated as CASSEYRAYEQYF.

The chain carries TRBV11-3 and TRBJ2-7; D is ambiguous. This CDR3 is built from 11 residues. Germline lookup yields CDR1 SGHNT and CDR2 YENEEA. V was cut by 1 base and J by 8 bases, with 6 bases left in between. This chain's CDR3 is CASSLGLKQYF. CDR3 bases: TGTGCCAGCAGCTTAGGCCTAAAGCAGTACTTC.